This T cell receptor (beta chain) was captured by sequencing in a study of blood T cell repertoires in COVID-19. Study summary: There were acute and convalescent COVID-19 samples, and they came from the United States, Italy and Spain. PBMCs, B-cell-depleted T cells, or T cells were the source of the cDNA or gDNA that made up the material.

Authors' data handling: Estimation of nucleated cell counts relied on the amplification of reference gene primers. TCRdb keeps only in-frame clones here, not all; method: immunoSEQ multiplex PCR. That table is the source of V, J and clone size, and D and trimming were worked out from the DNA. Of some 120,000 clones in the sample, roughly 80% are singletons; the top ten hold less than 2%. CDR3 size: 13 residues. V gave up 3 bases and J gave up 4 bases, with 7 bases separating them. Germline-derived CDR1 and CDR2 are DFQATT and SNEGSKA (reference sequence). The sequence derives from a man in his 70s with acute or convalescent COVID-19. Sequencing used peripheral blood. The rearrangement links TRBV20-1 to TRBJ1-6, with D possibly TRBD1 on 5 matching bases. The DNA of the CDR3 is TGCAGTGCTAGTAGGGGTTATAATTCACCCCTCCACTTT. The encoded protein is CSASRGYNSPLHF.